This T cell receptor beta chain comes out of a study of T cells expressing NK-cell markers. Overall study: It was from sorted CD3+CD56+NKG2C+, CD3+CD56+NKG2C- and CD3+CD56-NKG2C+ T cells that TCR beta repertoires came. Just one sequenced donor of eight was HCMV-seronegative, while seven were seropositive. Study-level results: Roughly 6 of the donors carried dominant NKG2C+ clonotypes that took up about 1.0-7.5% of their CD8+ T cells.

Details on this clonotype: Its antigen is not identified.

The length of the CDR3 is 14 residues. In germline, CDR1 is DFQATT, CDR2 SNEGSKA (reference sequence). TCRdb re-called the 5' RACE reads; every CDR3 protein appears as one record, without DNA. The sample holds about 460,000 distinct CDR3 sequences. This TCR came from a woman between 45 and 65 years old in good health. Sequenced sample: blood T cells: a sorted CD56 or NKG2C T cell subset, CD4+ or CD8+ T cells, or bulk PBMC T cells (not recorded which). This chain joins TRBV20-1 and TRBJ2-3; TCRdb picks TRBD2, but there is no DNA to check that call. CDR3: CSAHLADNGDTQYF.